Given below is one T cell receptor beta chain in context. No antigen is known for it. Germline loops: CDR1 SGHRS, CDR2 YFSETQ. The CDR3 has 17 amino acids. The V and J ends lost 7 bases and 5 bases, in that order; junction bases with no gene match: 14. The sample belongs to a study of T cells in tuberculosis. Study background: A South African cohort included IGRA-negative adolescents, latently infected IGRA-positive adolescents and adults with active tuberculosis. Broader study findings: Shorter CDR3-alpha in active tuberculosis partly drove smaller distances. Cases with active tuberculosis were adults, while controls were adolescents.

The data were produced by immunoSEQ multiplex PCR, yet TCRdb's version contains in-frame clones alone and is incomplete. The sample includes 37,000 or so clones, around 93% of them seen just once. On average approximately 100,000 T cells per donor were immunosequenced. The receptor was isolated from a donor aged 10-29 years with latent tuberculosis or without tuberculosis infection. Some clones in this sample may be carry-over from other donors' samples. J is TRBJ2-1 and V is TRBV5-1; 11 positions match TRBD2. Sequencing input: PBMCs. CDR3 in DNA: TGCGCCAGCTCTAGGGTCTCACTAGCGGGGGCCAACAATGAGCAGTTCTTC. Its translation is CASSRVSLAGANNEQFF.